The 5 T cell receptor beta chains in this list originate from one sample, sequenced in a study of cytomegalovirus exposure and HLA in healthy donors. Both 60 Vbeta primers and 13 Jbeta primers went into the PCR. Assay: immunoSEQ multiplex PCR; the TCRdb copy retains only in-frame clones and omits some. This sample carries about 200,000 clones, about 83% of them seen once, and the ten largest clones take about 14%. Sequenced sample: PBMCs. These TCRs come from a man between 40 and 49 years old in good health and CMV-seronegative.

The chain employs TRBV10-3 and TRBJ1-1; TRBD1 agrees at 7 bases. This CDR3 is 14 amino acids long. The trim removed 6 bases at V and 0 bases at J, leaving 4 bases unmatched. Germline assignment: CDR1 ENHRY and CDR2 SYGVKD. The DNA for the CDR3 is TGTGCCATCAGCGGGACAGAGATGAACACTGAAGCTTTCTTT. Residues: CAISGTEMNTEAFF.

V usage is TRBV5-1 and J usage is TRBJ2-5; weak D call: TRBD2 (5 bases). With 0 bases removed from V and 3 bases from J, the gap between germline ends came to 15 bases. The CDR3 runs 16 residues. In germline, CDR1 is SGHRS, CDR2 YFSETQ. Here the CDR3 reads CASSLGGSTPEETQYF. CDR3 DNA: TGCGCCAGCAGCTTGGGAGGGTCTACCCCCGAAGAGACCCAGTACTTC.

This clone occurred a few times. The chain recombines TRBV9 with TRBJ1-6; D perhaps matches TRBD1 (6 bases). The CDR3 contains 18 residues. CDR1 SGDLS and CDR2 YYNGEE come from the germline V gene. Trimming shortened V by 0 bases and J by 6 bases, and 19 bases separated the two germline ends. The CDR3 coding sequence is TGTGCCAGCAGCGTAGGAAATCCGACAGGAGGATTTAATTCACCCCTCCACTTT. Translating gives CASSVGNPTGGFNSPLHF.

J is TRBJ1-4 and V is TRBV15, with D perhaps TRBD1 (6 bases). The CDR3 loop spans 14 amino acids. Germline V gene sequence: CDR1 LNHNV, CDR2 YYDKDF (reference sequence). The V gene lost 1 base and the J gene lost 7 bases, with 10 bases spanning the gap. DNA of the CDR3: TGTGCCACCAGCAGAGTGGGGACATTTGAAAAACTGTTTTTT. Translating it yields CATSRVGTFEKLFF.

The chain joins TRBV28 to TRBJ1-3, with D possibly matching TRBD1 (6 bases). From germline, CDR1 is MDHEN and CDR2 SYDVKM. CDR3 size: 14 residues. V was cut by 8 bases and J by 4 bases, with 15 bases left in between. CDR3 nucleotide sequence: TGTGCCAGCCGCGGGGGGGCGATCGGAAACACCATATATTTT. Translation gives CASRGGAIGNTIYF.